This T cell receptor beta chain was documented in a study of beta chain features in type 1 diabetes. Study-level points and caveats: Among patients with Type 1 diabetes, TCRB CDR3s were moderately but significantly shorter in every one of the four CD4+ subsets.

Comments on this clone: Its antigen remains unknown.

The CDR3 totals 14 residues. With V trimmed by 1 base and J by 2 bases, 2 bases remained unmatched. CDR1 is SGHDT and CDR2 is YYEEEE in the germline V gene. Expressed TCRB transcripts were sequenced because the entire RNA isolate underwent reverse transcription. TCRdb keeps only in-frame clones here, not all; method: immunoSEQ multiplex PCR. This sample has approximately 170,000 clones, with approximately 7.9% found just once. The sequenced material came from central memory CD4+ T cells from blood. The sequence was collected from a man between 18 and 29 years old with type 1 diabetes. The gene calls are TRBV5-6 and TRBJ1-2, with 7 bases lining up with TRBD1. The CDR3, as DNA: TGTGCCAGCAGCTTGATACAGGGGAACTATGGCTACACCTTC. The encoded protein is CASSLIQGNYGYTF.